The 2 T cell receptor beta chains below come from one sample, sequenced in a study of control samples from healthy donors and cancer patients. This table comes from immunoSEQ multiplex PCR, and its TCRdb copy is limited to in-frame clones, with some not included. The table records 70,000 or so clones, less than 95% of them present only once. Source material: blood. These receptors were obtained from a woman in her forties in good health.

Remarks on this clone: Distinct nucleotide sequences in the sample also encode this CDR3. This sequence joins TRBV7-2 and TRBJ2-7; a possible D gene is TRBD2 (6 bases). CDR3 length equals 14 residues. V was cut by 3 bases and J by 3 bases, with 12 bases left in between. CDR1 and CDR2 from the germline V gene are SGHTA and FQGNSA. The CDR3 DNA reads TGTGCCAGCAGCTTTGGAGGGGACGGCTACGAGCAGTACTTC. Its protein product is CASSFGGDGYEQYF.

This chain connects TRBV7-2 to TRBJ2-7; D is unresolved. The CDR3 has 12 residues. Germline lookup yields CDR1 SGHTA and CDR2 FQGNSA. Trimming shortened V by 9 bases and J by 7 bases, and 16 bases separated the two germline ends. The CDR3 DNA is TGTGCCAGTGCCCGTGGGGTTGAAGAGCAGTACTTC. As protein: CASARGVEEQYF.